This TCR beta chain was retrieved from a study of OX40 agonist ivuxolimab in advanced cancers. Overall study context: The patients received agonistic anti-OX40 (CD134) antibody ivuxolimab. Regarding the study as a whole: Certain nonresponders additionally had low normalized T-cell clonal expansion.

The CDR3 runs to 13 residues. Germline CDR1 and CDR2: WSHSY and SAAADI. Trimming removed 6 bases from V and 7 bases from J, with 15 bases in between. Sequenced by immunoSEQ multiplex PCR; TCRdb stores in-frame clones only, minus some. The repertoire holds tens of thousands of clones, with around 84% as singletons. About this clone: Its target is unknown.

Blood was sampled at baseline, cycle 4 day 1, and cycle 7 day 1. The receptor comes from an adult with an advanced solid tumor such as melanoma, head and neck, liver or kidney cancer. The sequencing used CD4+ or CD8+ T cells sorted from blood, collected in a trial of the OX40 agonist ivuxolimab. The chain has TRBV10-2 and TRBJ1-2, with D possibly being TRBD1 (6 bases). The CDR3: CASSGGGPSGYTF. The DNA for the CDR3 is TGCGCCAGCAGCGGGGGGGGCCCCAGTGGCTACACCTTC.